This paragraph reports one TCR beta chain. With 6 bases removed from V and 0 bases from J, the gap between germline ends came to 10 bases. CDR3 length: 14 amino acids. Germline V gene sequence: CDR1 LNHDA, CDR2 SQIVND (reference sequence). Assay: immunoSEQ multiplex PCR; the TCRdb copy retains only in-frame clones and omits some. Among 45,000 to 55,000 clones listed, over 90% were seen once. This specimen belongs to a study of control samples from healthy donors and cancer patients. The specimen sequenced was PBMCs. The receptor comes from a woman aged 45-59 years with head and neck cancer. V is TRBV19 and J is TRBJ2-3; tentatively, D is TRBD2 (5 bases). CDR3 residues: CASSGDYSTDTQYF. The CDR3 region has the DNA TGTGCCAGTAGCGGCGACTATAGCACAGATACGCAGTATTTT.